This T cell receptor (beta chain) came from a study of T cell responses to AZD1222 COVID-19 vaccine (dated by TCRdb to the early 2020s). Regarding the study in general: AZD1222 recipients whose second dose came at about 4 weeks and those whose second dose came at about 12 weeks were combined into one group, since spike-specific TCR depth and breadth did not differ between the two schedules. TCR sequencing covered more than 230 trial participants: around 210 given two doses of AZD1222 and approximately 26 given two doses of MenACWY control vaccine. Enrollment into the trials was organized by age into subgroups of 18-55, 56-69 and 70-plus years, and those subgroups contained roughly 150, 30 and 60 TCR-sequenced participants, respectively. The full study reports these points: No day 14 peak-response samples were available, so repertoires were characterized only after the peak T cell response. Most participants were white British and females outnumbered males, and the authors suggested that clonal diversity may have been underestimated. CD4 TCRs associated with the vaccine covered the entire spike protein, and the dominant responses were in regions 160-218 and 743-854. After two AZD1222 doses, both the breadth and the depth of spike-specific TCRs were significantly higher than at day 0 and than in MenACWY recipients. Reportedly, almost half of the unique spike-specific TCRs recognized epitopes lying outside the regions that are mutated in the B.1.351 and B.1.1.7 variants. Only five to seven AZD1222 recipients were SARS-CoV-2 seropositive at baseline, limiting conclusions about previously exposed vaccinees. The 56-69-year group was small, and its depth increase did not reach significance, likely because of low power.

Of note for this clone: There is no known antigen for this receptor. No base quality values were provided; no much bigger clone lies one nucleotide off.

In the paper's terms, the time point label means: baseline before first vaccination. Samples from vaccinated people were obtained from the UK trials COV001 and COV002, which included a single-blind randomized controlled phase 2/3 trial of AZD1222 (ChAdOx1 nCoV-19) in healthy adults. For TCRbeta chain sequencing, PBMC samples from trial participants were taken at day 0 and at day 28 after the second dose. The CDR3, cysteine through phenylalanine, is 13 amino acids long. Only CDR3 DNA is held: 39 bases, read in frame from base 1. The germline V gene yields SGHRS for CDR1 and YFSETQ for CDR2. V was cut back by 0 bases and J by 4 bases, leaving a gap of 7 bases between them. The CDR3 regions of human TCRbeta chains were subjected to immunosequencing. The paper's processing steps were these. TCRs in the repertoires were compared against a reference library of SARS-CoV-2-specific TCRs that had been generated with the MIRA antigen-specificity platform. Breadth was defined as the fraction of unique TCRs that were SARS-CoV-2-associated. Depth was defined as the fraction of total T cells that were SARS-CoV-2-associated. Using the MIRA data, each spike-specific TCR was mapped to the spike region that the TCR reacts to and placed in a CD4 or CD8 class. Log10-transformed breadth and depth values were compared by one-way ANOVA with Sidak's multiple comparisons tests. The table comes from immuneACCESS by way of TCRdb, which keeps in-frame sequences with V and J called. Part of the clones is missing from these tables; in studies checked, under half for an unresolved V gene and the rest for unknown reasons. V, J and clone size are those of that table, while D and trimming were read from the DNA. For this sample there are tens of thousands of clones; 88% appear just once. The top ten clonotypes cover 7.8% of the sample.

The chain uses TRBV5-1 and TRBJ1-1, with the D segment identity uncertain. The sample here was peripheral blood, taken on day 0 of AZD1222 vaccination. The source of this sequence is an adult in good health. The DNA is as follows: TGCGCCAGCAGCTTGGACGTCCGCACTGAAGCTTTCTTT. This yields the protein CASSLDVRTEAFF. Outside the CDR3, residues come from the reference TRBV5-1 and TRBJ1-1 proteins, so the full variable domain is: KAGVTQTPRYLIKTRGQQVTLSCSPISGHRSVSWYQQTPGQGLQFLFEYFSETQRNKGNFPGRFSGRQFSNSRSEMNVSTLELGDSALYLCASSLDVRTEAFFGQGTRLTVV.